The subject of this entry is one TCR beta chain. Its antigen is currently unknown. The record originates from a study of T cells in Graves' hyperthyroidism and ophthalmopathy. Hyperthyroidism of Graves' type that showed no ophthalmopathy progression within 18 months was stable. An approximately 9.8 ml volume of fresh peripheral blood provided the PBMCs. Study-level points and caveats: Researchers found most expanded thyroid clonotypes above 0.001 in blood as well.

TCR beta CDR3 regions were amplified from RNA transcripts. The TCR CDR3 was amplified in a first-round RT-PCR using the HTBI primer set. TCRdb reprocessed the multiplex PCR reads with MiXCR, giving one entry per CDR3 protein. In the table there are around 350,000 distinct CDR3 sequences, about 18% of which are singletons. Germline V gene lookup returns CDR1 SGHTA and CDR2 FQGTGA. The germline V and J ends were trimmed by 0 bases and 7 bases, with 12 bases remaining between them. This CDR3 comprises 15 residues. V is TRBV7-3 and J is TRBJ2-2, with D tentatively TRBD2 (5 bases). This receptor was obtained from a woman between 18 and 29 years old with Graves' hyperthyroidism. The specimen sequenced was blood. As DNA, the CDR3 is TGTGCCAGCAGCTTAACGCTCGGGGAAGGCGGGGAGCTGTTTTTT. Translation gives CASSLTLGEGGELFF. Together with reference TRBV7-3 and TRBJ2-2, the CDR3 gives the full variable domain: GAGVSQTPSNKVTEKGKYVELRCDPISGHTALYWYRQSLGQGPEFLIYFQGTGAADDSGLPNDRFFAVRPEGSVSTLKIQRTERGDSAVYLCASSLTLGEGGELFFGEGSRLTVL.